This T cell receptor (beta chain) was captured in a study of monozygotic twins with inflammatory bowel disease. The study's findings and limits: Especially with disease activity, IBD patients had fewer clonotypes in common with others than healthy twins did.

Comments on this clonotype: Its antigen is unknown.

The CDR3 spans 16 residues. Germline V CDR1 and CDR2: MNHNS, SASEGT. Using the 5' RACE reads, TCRdb records one entry per CDR3 protein without DNA. Seen in this sample are some 450,000 distinct CDR3 sequences; the ten most common clones hold about 2.6%. The sequencing input was blood. The rearrangement links TRBV6-1 to TRBJ1-3; TCRdb's assignment of TRBD1 cannot be checked, as there is no DNA. The sequence was collected from a human donor with ulcerative colitis or Crohn's disease, or a healthy co-twin of an affected twin (not recorded which). The CDR3 protein is CASSQSRGLSGNTIYF.